The present entry profiles one T cell receptor beta chain with its context. The data belong to a study of blood T cell repertoires in COVID-19. About the research overall: The United States, Italy and Spain provided the acute and convalescent COVID-19 samples.

Sequencing used immunoSEQ multiplex PCR; TCRdb keeps in-frame clones, though not all of them. The table shows roughly 100,000 clones, with 88% occurring only once. Germline V gene sequence: CDR1 SGHDT, CDR2 YYEEEE. The V segment lost 4 bases and the J segment 7 bases; nucleotides outside the gene matches: 8. The length of the CDR3 is 14 residues. This chain connects TRBV5-6 to TRBJ1-2, with 9 bases that match TRBD1. Sequenced: peripheral blood. This clonotype was obtained from a woman at least 80 years old with active COVID-19. The chain's CDR3 is CASSLPGQGFGYTF. The CDR3, as DNA: TGTGCCAGCAGCCTTCCGGGACAGGGTTTTGGCTACACCTTC.